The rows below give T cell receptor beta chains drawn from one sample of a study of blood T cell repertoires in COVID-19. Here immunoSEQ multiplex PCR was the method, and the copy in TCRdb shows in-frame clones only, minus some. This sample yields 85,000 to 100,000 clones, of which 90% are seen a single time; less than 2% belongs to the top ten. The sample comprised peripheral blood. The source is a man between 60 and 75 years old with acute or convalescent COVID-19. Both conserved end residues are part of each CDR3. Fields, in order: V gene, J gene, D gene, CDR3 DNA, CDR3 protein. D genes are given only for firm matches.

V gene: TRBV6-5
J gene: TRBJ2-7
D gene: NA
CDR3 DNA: TGTGCCAGCAGTCCCCCGGGGGGCAGTAAGTACGAGCAGTACTTC
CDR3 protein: CASSPPGGSKYEQYF

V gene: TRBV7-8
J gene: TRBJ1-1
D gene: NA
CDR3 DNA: TGTGCCAGCAGCGAAGACACCATGAACACTGAAGCTTTCTTT
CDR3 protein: CASSEDTMNTEAFF

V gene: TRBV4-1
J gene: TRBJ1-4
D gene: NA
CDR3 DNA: TGCGCCAGCAGCCAAGTACGGGATCATGAAAAACTGTTTTTT
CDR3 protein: CASSQVRDHEKLFF

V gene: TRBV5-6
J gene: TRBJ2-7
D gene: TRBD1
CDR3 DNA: TGTGCCAGCAGCTTGGGTCCCCCGGGACAGGTTACGTACGAGCAGTACTTC
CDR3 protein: CASSLGPPGQVTYEQYF

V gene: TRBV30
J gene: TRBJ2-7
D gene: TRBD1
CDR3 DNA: TGTGCCTGGAGTAAACGACCTCCGGGACAGGGGGCTTACGAGCAGTACTTC
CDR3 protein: CAWSKRPPGQGAYEQYF

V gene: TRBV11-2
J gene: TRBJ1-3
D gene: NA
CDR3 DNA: TGTGCCAGCAGGGGGGCGACGGGCTCTGGAAACACCATATATTTT
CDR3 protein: CASRGATGSGNTIYF

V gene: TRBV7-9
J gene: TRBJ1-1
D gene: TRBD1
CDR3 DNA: TGTGCCAGCAGCTTAGACAGGGGTGTAGGGGCTTTCTTT
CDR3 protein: CASSLDRGVGAFF

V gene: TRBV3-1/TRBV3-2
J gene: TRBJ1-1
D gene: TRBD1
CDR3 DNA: TGTGCCAGCAGCCAGAGACAGGGGGTGGGAAGCACTGAAGCTTTCTTT
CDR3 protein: CASSQRQGVGSTEAFF

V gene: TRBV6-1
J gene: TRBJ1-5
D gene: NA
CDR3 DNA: TGTGCCAGCAGTGAAAGCGGGGGCAATCAGCCCCAGCATTTT
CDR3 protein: CASSESGGNQPQHF

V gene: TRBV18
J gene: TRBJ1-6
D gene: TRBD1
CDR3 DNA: TGTGCCAGCTCACTCCGACAGGGGGAATCACCCCTCCACTTT
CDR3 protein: CASSLRQGESPLHF

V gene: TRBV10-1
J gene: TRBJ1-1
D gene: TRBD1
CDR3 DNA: TGCGCCAGCAGTCTTTGGGACAGCCCGAACACTGAAGCTTTCTTT
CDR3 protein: CASSLWDSPNTEAFF

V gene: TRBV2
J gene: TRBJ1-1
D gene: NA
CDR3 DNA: TGTGCCAGCAGGGATAGGGGACACATGAACACTGAAGCTTTCTTT
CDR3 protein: CASRDRGHMNTEAFF

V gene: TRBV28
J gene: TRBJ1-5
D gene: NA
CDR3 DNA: TGTGCCAGCAGTAGGGGCTCGAGCAATCAGCCCCAGCATTTT
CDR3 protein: CASSRGSSNQPQHF

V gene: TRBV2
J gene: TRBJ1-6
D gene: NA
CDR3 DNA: TGTGCCAGCAGTGGTGAGGGGGTGGGATCACCCCTCCACTTT
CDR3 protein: CASSGEGVGSPLHF